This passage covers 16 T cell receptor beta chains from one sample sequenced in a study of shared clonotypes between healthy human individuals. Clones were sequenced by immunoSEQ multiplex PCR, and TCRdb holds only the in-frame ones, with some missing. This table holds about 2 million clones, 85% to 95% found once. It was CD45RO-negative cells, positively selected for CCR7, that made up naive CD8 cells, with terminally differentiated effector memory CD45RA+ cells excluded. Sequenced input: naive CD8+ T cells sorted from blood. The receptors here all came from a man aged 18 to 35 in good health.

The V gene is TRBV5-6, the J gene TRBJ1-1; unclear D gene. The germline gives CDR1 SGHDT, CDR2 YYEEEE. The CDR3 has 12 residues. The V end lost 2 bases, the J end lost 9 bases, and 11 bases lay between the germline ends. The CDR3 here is CASSFPNQQAFF. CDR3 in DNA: TGTGCCAGCAGCTTTCCAAACCAACAAGCTTTCTTT.

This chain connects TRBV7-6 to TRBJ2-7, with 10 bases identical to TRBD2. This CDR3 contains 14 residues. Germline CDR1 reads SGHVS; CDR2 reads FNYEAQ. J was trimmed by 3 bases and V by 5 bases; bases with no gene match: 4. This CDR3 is CASSTGLADYEQYF. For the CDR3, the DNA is TGTGCCAGCAGCACCGGACTAGCGGACTACGAGCAGTACTTC.

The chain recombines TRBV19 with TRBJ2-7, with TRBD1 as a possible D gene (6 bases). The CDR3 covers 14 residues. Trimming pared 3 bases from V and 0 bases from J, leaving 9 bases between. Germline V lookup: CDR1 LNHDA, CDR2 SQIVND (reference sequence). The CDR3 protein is CASSMRGNSYEQYF. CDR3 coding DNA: TGTGCCAGTAGTATGAGGGGGAACTCCTACGAGCAGTACTTC.

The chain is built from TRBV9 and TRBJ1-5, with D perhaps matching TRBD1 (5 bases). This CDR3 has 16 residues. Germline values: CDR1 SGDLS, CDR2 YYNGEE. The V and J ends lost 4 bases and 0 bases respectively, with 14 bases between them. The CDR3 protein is CASSPSRDHSNQPQHF. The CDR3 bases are TGTGCCAGCAGCCCTTCCCGGGACCATAGCAATCAGCCCCAGCATTTT.

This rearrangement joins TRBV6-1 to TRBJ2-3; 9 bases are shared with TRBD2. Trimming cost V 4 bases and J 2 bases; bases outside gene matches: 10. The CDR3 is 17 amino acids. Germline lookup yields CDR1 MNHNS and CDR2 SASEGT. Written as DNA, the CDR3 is TGTGCCAGCAGTGCCCCCTTTAGCGGGGGTATCACAGATACGCAGTATTTT. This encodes CASSAPFSGGITDTQYF.

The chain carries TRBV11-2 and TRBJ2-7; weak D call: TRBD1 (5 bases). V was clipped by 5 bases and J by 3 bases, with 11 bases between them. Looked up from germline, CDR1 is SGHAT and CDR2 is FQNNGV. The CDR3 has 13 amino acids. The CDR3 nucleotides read TGTGCCAGCAGCGGTCGACAGAGCTACGAGCAGTACTTC. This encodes CASSGRQSYEQYF.

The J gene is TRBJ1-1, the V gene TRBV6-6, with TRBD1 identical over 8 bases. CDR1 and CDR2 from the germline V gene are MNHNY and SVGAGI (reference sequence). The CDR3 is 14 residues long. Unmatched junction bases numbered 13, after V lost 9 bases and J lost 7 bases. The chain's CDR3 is CASMDRAERGEAFF. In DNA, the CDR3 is TGTGCCAGTATGGACAGGGCCGAGAGAGGTGAAGCTTTCTTT.

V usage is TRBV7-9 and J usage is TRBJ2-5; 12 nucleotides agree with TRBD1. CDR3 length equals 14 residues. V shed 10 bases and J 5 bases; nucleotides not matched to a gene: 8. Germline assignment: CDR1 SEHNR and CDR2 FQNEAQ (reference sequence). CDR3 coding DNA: TGTGCCATCGAAATGGGACAGGGGGCTGAGACCCAGTACTTC. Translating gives CAIEMGQGAETQYF.

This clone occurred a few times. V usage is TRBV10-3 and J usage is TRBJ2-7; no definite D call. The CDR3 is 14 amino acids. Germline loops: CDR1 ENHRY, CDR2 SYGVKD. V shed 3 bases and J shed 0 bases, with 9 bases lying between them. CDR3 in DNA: TGTGCCATCAGTGAAGAGGTCCGCTCCTACGAGCAGTACTTC. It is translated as CAISEEVRSYEQYF.

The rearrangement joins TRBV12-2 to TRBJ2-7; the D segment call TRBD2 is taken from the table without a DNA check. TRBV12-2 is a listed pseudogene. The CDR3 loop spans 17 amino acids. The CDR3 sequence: CASRLAPLEEPTYEQYF. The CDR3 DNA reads TGTGCAAGTCGCTTAGCGCCTTTAGAAGAGCCTACCTACGAGCAGTACTTC.

CDR3 DNA: TGTGCCACCAGCAGAGATAGGGCATCCCAGACAGAGCAATACGAAGCTTTCTTT. As protein: CATSRDRASQTEQYEAFF. The genes are TRBV15 and TRBJ1-1; the D gene is possibly TRBD1 (5 bases). CDR3 length: 18 amino acids. V shed 0 bases and J shed 8 bases, with 25 bases lying between them. CDR1 and CDR2 (germline): LNHNV, YYDKDF (reference sequence).

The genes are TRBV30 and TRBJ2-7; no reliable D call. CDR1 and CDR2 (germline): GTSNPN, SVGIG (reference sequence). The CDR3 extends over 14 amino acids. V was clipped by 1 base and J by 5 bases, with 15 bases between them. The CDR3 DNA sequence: TGTGCCTGGAGTGCACCGCACCTCCCCCACGAGCAGTACTTC. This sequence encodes CAWSAPHLPHEQYF.

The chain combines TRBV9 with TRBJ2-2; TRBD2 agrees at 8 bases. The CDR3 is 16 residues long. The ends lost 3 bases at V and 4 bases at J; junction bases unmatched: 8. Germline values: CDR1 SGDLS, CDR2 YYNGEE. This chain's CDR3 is CASSGELAVITGELFF. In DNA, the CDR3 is TGTGCCAGCAGCGGAGAACTAGCGGTTATCACCGGGGAGCTGTTTTTT.

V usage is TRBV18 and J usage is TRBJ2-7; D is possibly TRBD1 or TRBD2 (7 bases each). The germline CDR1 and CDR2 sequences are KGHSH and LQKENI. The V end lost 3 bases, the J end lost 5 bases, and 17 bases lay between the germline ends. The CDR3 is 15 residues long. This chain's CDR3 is CASSPYQGEGDEQYF. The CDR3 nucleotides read TGTGCCAGCTCACCTTACCAGGGGGAGGGGGACGAGCAGTACTTC.

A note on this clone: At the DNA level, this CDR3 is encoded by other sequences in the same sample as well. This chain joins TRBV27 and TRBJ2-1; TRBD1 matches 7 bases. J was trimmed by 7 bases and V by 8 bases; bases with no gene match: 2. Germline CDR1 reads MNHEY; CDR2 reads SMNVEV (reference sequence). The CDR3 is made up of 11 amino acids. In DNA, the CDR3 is TGTGCCAGCTCACAGGGGAATGAGCAGTTCTTC. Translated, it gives CASSQGNEQFF.

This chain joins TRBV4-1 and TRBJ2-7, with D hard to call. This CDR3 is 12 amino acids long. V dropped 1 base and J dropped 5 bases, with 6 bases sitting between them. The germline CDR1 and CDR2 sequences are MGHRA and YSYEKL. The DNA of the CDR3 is TGCGCCAGCAGCCAAGTCACACACGAGCAGTACTTC. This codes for CASSQVTHEQYF.